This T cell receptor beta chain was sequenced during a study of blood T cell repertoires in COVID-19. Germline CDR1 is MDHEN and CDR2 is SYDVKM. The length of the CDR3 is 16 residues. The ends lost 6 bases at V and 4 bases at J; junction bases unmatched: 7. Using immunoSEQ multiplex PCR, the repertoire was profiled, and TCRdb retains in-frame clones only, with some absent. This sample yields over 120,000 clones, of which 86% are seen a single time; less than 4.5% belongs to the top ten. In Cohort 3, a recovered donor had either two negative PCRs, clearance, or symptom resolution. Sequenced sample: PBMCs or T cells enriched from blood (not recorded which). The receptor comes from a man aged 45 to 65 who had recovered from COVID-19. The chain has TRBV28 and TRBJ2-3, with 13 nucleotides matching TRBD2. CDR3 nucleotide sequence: TGTGCCAGCAGGCTACTAGCGGGGGGGACGGCAGATACGCAGTATTTT. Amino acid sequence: CASRLLAGGTADTQYF.